This TCR beta chain came from a study of spatial heterogeneity in lung cancer. Overall study results and limits: Tumoral mutation counts were tracked by counts of expanded intratumoral alpha and beta TCRs.

Specified time point: sample taken at primary tumor resection. Donors were some 72 untreated early-stage non-small cell lung cancer patients. Via MiXCR, TCRdb re-called the 5' RACE reads, giving one row per CDR3 protein. The sample has some 5,600 distinct CDR3 sequences, under 5% seen once. This clonotype was picked up many times. The antigen is unknown. For a library built for alpha chains, this beta chain is a stray read; little rests on its size. The specimen was lung tumor tissue, collected at surgery. The TCR originated in a male donor with early-stage non-small cell lung cancer.

DNA of the CDR3: TGCAGTGCTAGCGGTGGGGGGGCTCACGAACTAGAAAAACTGTTTTTT. Translated: CSASGGGAHELEKLFF. The J gene is TRBJ1-4, the V gene TRBV20-1, with D possibly being TRBD1 (6 bases). CDR3 length: 16 amino acids. CDR1 is DFQATT and CDR2 is SNEGSKA in the germline V gene (reference sequence). Between the trimmed V and J ends, which lost 3 bases and 8 bases, there was a span of 22 bases.